The 26 T cell receptor beta chains below all came from one sample that was sequenced in a study of T cell repertoires in cytomegalovirus infection. MiXCR was run by TCRdb on the reads, yielding one entry per CDR3 protein. The sample lists 290,000 or so distinct CDR3 sequences; about 8.8% were seen once. Sequenced sample: PBMCs. The receptors were gathered from a human donor in good health (CMV status not recorded). Some clones in this sample may be carry-over from other donors' samples.

This clonotype was seen at least ten times. The chain combines TRBV7-8 with TRBJ2-2; D unresolved. Trimming removed 2 bases from V and 5 bases from J, with 12 bases in between. Germline V gene sequence: CDR1 SGHVS, CDR2 FQNEAQ. CDR3 length: 15 amino acids. The DNA of the CDR3 is TGTGCCAGCAGCTTATCCTCTTTGGAGACCGGGGAGCTGTTTTTT. Protein: CASSLSSLETGELFF.

In this sample, this clonotype turned up many times. The V and J genes are TRBV4-1 and TRBJ2-1; TRBD2 might be the D (5 bases). CDR1 MGHRA and CDR2 YSYEKL come from the germline V gene. The CDR3 totals 14 residues. The V gene lost 3 bases and the J gene lost 9 bases, with 15 bases spanning the gap. CDR3 nucleotides: TGCGCCAGCAGCCACACTCAGGACTTTCCTGAGCAGTTCTTC. It translates to CASSHTQDFPEQFF.

In its sample, this clonotype was seen a few times. Sequence at one end of the junction differs from germline and may be a read error. The rearrangement joins TRBV5-1 to TRBJ2-2; the D gene is possibly TRBD2 (5 bases). Germline V lookup: CDR1 SGHRS, CDR2 YFSETQ. The CDR3 extends over 14 amino acids. CDR3 loop: CASSSGGDTGELFF. CDR3 sequence (DNA): TGCGCCAGCAGCAGCGGAGGAGACACCGGGGAGCTGTTCTTT. Variable domain in full (rest from reference TRBV5-1 and TRBJ2-2): KAGVTQTPRYLIKTRGQQVTLSCSPISGHRSVSWYQQTPGQGLQFLFEYFSETQRNKGNFPGRFSGRQFSNSRSEMNVSTLELGDSALYLCASSSGGDTGELFFGEGSRLTVL.

This chain links TRBV28 with TRBJ2-7; a possible D gene is TRBD1 (6 bases). The CDR3 extends over 12 amino acids. V lost 2 bases and J 6 bases, leaving 8 bases between the germline ends. CDR1 MDHEN and CDR2 SYDVKM come from the germline V gene. The CDR3 is CASSLSRGEQYV. The DNA for the CDR3 is TGTGCCAGCAGTTTAAGCAGGGGCGAGCAGTACGTC.

This clonotype was seen many times. The V and J genes are TRBV20-1 and TRBJ1-1; the D gene is possibly TRBD1 (6 bases). Deletions cut 0 bases from V and 2 bases from J, with 10 bases between. The CDR3 covers 14 residues. Looked up from germline, CDR1 is DFQATT and CDR2 is SNEGSKA (reference sequence). CDR3 sequence: CSARDLTGNTEAFF. The CDR3 bases are TGCAGTGCTAGAGATCTGACAGGTAACACTGAAGCTTTCTTT.

This clonotype has only a few counts. The chain employs TRBV29-1 and TRBJ1-2, with D possibly TRBD1 on 6 matching bases. CDR3 length equals 12 residues. Germline V gives CDR1 SQVTM, CDR2 ANQGSEA. V lost 2 bases to trimming and J lost 6 bases, with 10 bases between them. The DNA of the CDR3 is TGCAGCGTTGAAAAGAACAGGGATGGCTACACCTTC. As protein: CSVEKNRDGYTF.

This clonotype was counted at least ten times. V and J are TRBV5-4 and TRBJ1-4; the D is unclear. Germline CDR1 SGHNT, CDR2 YYREEE (reference sequence). V shed 7 bases and J shed 5 bases, with 9 bases lying between them. The CDR3 runs to 12 residues. This CDR3 reads CASQRENEKLFF. The CDR3 nucleotides are TGTGCCAGCCAGAGGGAGAATGAAAAACTGTTTTTT. The full variable domain, completed using reference TRBV5-4 and TRBJ1-4, is ETGVTQSPTHLIKTRGQQVTLRCSSQSGHNTVSWYQQALGQGPQFIFQYYREEENGRGNFPPRFSGLQFPNYSSELNVNALELDDSALYLCASQRENEKLFFGSGTQLSVL.

This clonotype was counted at least ten times. This sequence joins TRBV7-9 and TRBJ2-7; 13 bases agree with TRBD2. Unmatched junction bases numbered 6, after V lost 4 bases and J lost 3 bases. Germline V gives CDR1 SEHNR, CDR2 FQNEAQ (reference sequence). The CDR3 is 16 residues long. CDR3 DNA: TGTGCCAGCAGCTCGGAGGGACTAGCGGGGAACTACGAGCAGTACTTC. Amino acid sequence: CASSSEGLAGNYEQYF.

In its sample, this clonotype was seen many times. The J gene is TRBJ1-2, the V gene TRBV7-2; TRBD1 is a possible D gene (6 bases). The CDR3 loop spans 15 amino acids. The germline V gene encodes CDR1 SGHTA and CDR2 FQGNSA. V was shortened by 3 bases and J by 5 bases, with 16 bases between the two germline ends. CDR3 DNA: TGTGCCAGCAGCTTCGGGCTCACAGGGAAGTATGGCTACACCTTC. Translating gives CASSFGLTGKYGYTF.

There are many counts of this clonotype. The V and J genes are TRBV12-5 and TRBJ1-6; maybe TRBD1 (5 bases). The germline V and J ends were trimmed by 9 bases and 0 bases, with 9 bases remaining between them. CDR3 length: 14 residues. The germline V gene encodes CDR1 LGHNT and CDR2 FRNRAP. The CDR3 region is CASWGGSYNSPLHF. The CDR3 DNA sequence: TGTGCTAGCTGGGGGGGCTCCTATAATTCACCCCTCCACTTT. The entire variable domain, with the rest obtained from reference TRBV12-5 and TRBJ1-6, is as follows: DARVTQTPRHKVTEMGQEVTMRCQPILGHNTVFWYRQTMMQGLELLAYFRNRAPLDDSGMPKDRFSAEMPDATLATLKIQPSEPRDSAVYFCASWGGSYNSPLHFGNGTRLTVT.

On this clonotype itself: A much larger clone differs by one base, so this may be a read error. This chain uses TRBV20-1 with TRBJ2-1; 10 nucleotides match TRBD2. The CDR3 is made up of 16 amino acids. J was trimmed by 6 bases and V by 6 bases; bases with no gene match: 14. CDR1 and CDR2 from the germline V gene are DFQATT and SNEGSKA (reference sequence). The CDR3 DNA follows: TGCAGTGCCAGGAGTAGCGGGGGGACCGGGGTCAATGAGCAGTTCTTC. It yields the protein CSARSSGGTGVNEQFF.

This clonotype was found many times. This chain joins TRBV7-9 and TRBJ1-1, with 9 bases aligning to TRBD1. Germline lookup yields CDR1 SEHNR and CDR2 FQNEAQ (reference sequence). V lost 5 bases to trimming and J lost 1 base; unmatched junction nucleotides: 2. CDR3 length: 14 residues. The CDR3 region is CASSRQGENTEAFF. The CDR3 DNA sequence: TGTGCCAGCAGCCGACAGGGGGAGAACACTGAAGCTTTCTTT.

This clonotype came up many times. The DNA for the CDR3 is TGTGCCAGTCAAGATAGCAATCAGCCCCAGCATTTT. It translates to CASQDSNQPQHF. The chain recombines TRBV2 with TRBJ1-5; no firm D call. With 9 bases removed from V and 0 bases from J, the gap between germline ends came to 6 bases. The V gene's germline CDR1 is SNHLY and CDR2 FYNNEI. The CDR3 runs 12 residues.

The table lists this clonotype with many counts. The chain joins TRBV28 to TRBJ2-2; D may be TRBD1 (6 bases). With 7 bases removed from V and 1 base from J, the gap between germline ends came to 13 bases. This CDR3 spans 15 amino acids. Germline CDR1 and CDR2: MDHEN and SYDVKM. This chain's CDR3 is CASNWDILNTGELFF. The CDR3 DNA reads as TGTGCCAGCAATTGGGACATTTTGAACACCGGGGAGCTGTTTTTT.

This clonotype was observed many times. V gene TRBV20-1 combines with J gene TRBJ2-7; weak D call: TRBD2 (6 bases). CDR1 is DFQATT, CDR2 SNEGSKA, per germline (reference sequence). Deletions cut 6 bases from V and 0 bases from J, with 12 bases between. The CDR3 is 13 residues long. The CDR3 sequence: CSAAGNNSYEQYF. Here the CDR3 DNA reads TGCAGTGCGGCGGGGAACAACTCCTACGAGCAGTACTTC.

V is TRBV7-9 and J is TRBJ1-2; TRBD1 is a possible D gene (6 bases). This CDR3 spans 15 amino acids. Germline CDR1 SEHNR, CDR2 FQNEAQ (reference sequence). V was trimmed by 5 bases and J by 1 base, leaving 14 bases between them. DNA for the CDR3: TGTGCCAGCAGCGATGGGACACCAAGTAACTATGGCTACACCTTC. Its translation is CASSDGTPSNYGYTF.

The sample holds many counts of this clonotype. This chain joins TRBV27 and TRBJ2-1, with 7 bases matching TRBD1. Per germline, CDR1 MNHEY and CDR2 SMNVEV (reference sequence). The CDR3 runs to 15 residues. Trimming took 6 bases from V and 4 from J; bases not matched to a gene: 9. The CDR3 sequence: CASSLAGTEYNEQFF. In nucleotides, the CDR3 is TGTGCCAGCAGCCTCGCCGGGACAGAGTACAATGAGCAGTTCTTC.

This clonotype has at least ten counts. CDR3 region: CASSQRASQPQHF. The CDR3 bases are TGTGCCAGCAGCCAACGAGCCAGTCAGCCCCAGCATTTT. The V call is TRBV6-5, the J call TRBJ1-5; unclear D gene. Trimming took off 6 bases at V and 6 bases at J, with 12 bases between the two ends. Germline V gene lookup returns CDR1 MNHEY and CDR2 SVGAGI. This CDR3 region has 13 residues.

Many counts were recorded for this clonotype. This rearrangement joins TRBV28 to TRBJ2-1; 11 positions match TRBD2. V was clipped by 3 bases and J by 6 bases; unmatched bases: 7. The germline V gene has CDR1 MDHEN and CDR2 SYDVKM. The CDR3 is made up of 16 amino acids. The CDR3 nucleotides are TGTGCCAGCAGTTTTGCCCTAGCGGGGGGAGGCAATGAGCAGTTCTTC. Translated, it gives CASSFALAGGGNEQFF.

This clonotype appeared many times. The genes are TRBV3-1 and TRBJ2-3, with a tentative D call TRBD2 (7 bases). CDR1 LGHDT and CDR2 YNNKEL come from the germline V gene (reference sequence). The CDR3 runs to 17 residues. V lost 4 bases and J 0 bases, leaving 17 bases between the germline ends. This chain's CDR3 is CASSPFLGGGSTDTQYF. CDR3 DNA sequence: TGTGCCAGCAGCCCTTTCTTGGGAGGGGGAAGCACAGATACGCAGTATTTT.

V is TRBV24-1 and J is TRBJ2-2; 7 nucleotides line up with TRBD1. CDR1 is KGHDR, CDR2 SFDVKD, per germline. Trimming took 2 bases from V and 6 from J; bases not matched to a gene: 14. The CDR3 runs to 18 residues. CDR3 sequence: CATSDSSRTGSKSGELFF. CDR3 sequence (DNA): TGTGCCACCAGTGATTCATCTCGGACAGGTAGTAAGTCCGGGGAGCTGTTTTTT.

This clonotype was seen many times. The rearrangement uses TRBV7-8 and TRBJ2-7; D gene ambiguous. This CDR3 spans 11 amino acids. V was trimmed by 1 base and J by 6 bases, leaving 4 bases between them. Germline CDR1 is SGHVS and CDR2 is FQNEAQ. CDR3 residues: CASSLGAEQYF. In DNA, the CDR3 is TGTGCCAGCAGCTTAGGGGCCGAGCAGTACTTC. Based on the CDR3 plus reference TRBV7-8 and TRBJ2-7, the full variable domain is GAGVSQSPRYKVAKRGQDVALRCDPISGHVSLFWYQQALGQGPEFLTYFQNEAQLDKSGLPSDRFFAERPEGSVSTLKIQRTQQEDSAVYLCASSLGAEQYFGPGTRLTVT.

CDR3 nucleotides: TGCAGTGCTTCCCAGAGCGTGGAAAAACTGTTTTTT. This translates into CSASQSVEKLFF. The chain joins TRBV20-1 to TRBJ1-4, with no clear D. Germline assignment: CDR1 DFQATT and CDR2 SNEGSKA (reference sequence). Trimming cost V 5 bases and J 8 bases, with 12 bases left between them. The CDR3 runs to 12 residues.

V gene TRBV19 combines with J gene TRBJ1-4; no clear D gene. V was shortened by 10 bases and J by 0 bases, with 21 bases between the two germline ends. CDR3 length: 17 residues. Germline CDR1 reads LNHDA; CDR2 reads SQIVND (reference sequence). CDR3 loop: CATSRQSFTATNEKLFF. DNA of the CDR3: TGTGCCACCTCCAGACAATCCTTTACTGCAACTAATGAAAAACTGTTTTTT.

There are many counts of this clonotype. The chain is built from TRBV4-1 and TRBJ1-4; no clear D gene. This CDR3 spans 12 amino acids. Trimming pared 0 bases from V and 13 bases from J, leaving 9 bases between. Germline V gene lookup returns CDR1 MGHRA and CDR2 YSYEKL. CDR3 nucleotide sequence: TGCGCCAGCAGCCAAGATCGAGTGGGACTGTTTTTT. It yields the protein CASSQDRVGLFF.

The chain has TRBV5-4 and TRBJ2-1; 10 bases fit TRBD2. The CDR3 runs 15 residues. Germline V gene lookup returns CDR1 SGHNT and CDR2 YYREEE (reference sequence). V lost 5 bases to trimming and J lost 2 bases; unmatched junction nucleotides: 4. The CDR3: CASSSGTSAYNEQFF. DNA of the CDR3: TGTGCCAGCAGTTCCGGGACTAGCGCCTACAATGAGCAGTTCTTC.